This T cell receptor (beta chain) was sequenced during a study of breast tumors, draining lymph nodes, adjacent tissues. Study-wide points: Tumor repertoires ranked between lymph nodes and nontumor tissue in diversity, with V and J gene preferences.

Breast cancer patients provided tissue from their axillary draining lymph nodes. TCRdb analysed the multiplex PCR reads with MiXCR anew, one entry per CDR3 protein. Of some 130,000 distinct CDR3 sequences listed, 20% were seen once; the top ten hold around 3.5%. Losses at the gene ends were 4 bases for V and 2 bases for J; bases not matched to a gene: 2. This CDR3 is built from 13 residues. Germline values: CDR1 SQVTM, CDR2 ANQGSEA. In this sample, this clonotype turned up many times. What it recognizes is unknown. The receptor's source is a female donor with breast cancer. Some clones in this sample may be carry-over from other donors' samples. The rearrangement joins TRBV29-1 to TRBJ2-1; 7 nucleotides line up with TRBD2. Sequencing was done on a sample of axillary lymph node tissue. The DNA for the CDR3 is TGCAGCGTTGCCCGGGAGGCCTACAATGAGCAGTTCTTC. Translated, it gives CSVAREAYNEQFF.